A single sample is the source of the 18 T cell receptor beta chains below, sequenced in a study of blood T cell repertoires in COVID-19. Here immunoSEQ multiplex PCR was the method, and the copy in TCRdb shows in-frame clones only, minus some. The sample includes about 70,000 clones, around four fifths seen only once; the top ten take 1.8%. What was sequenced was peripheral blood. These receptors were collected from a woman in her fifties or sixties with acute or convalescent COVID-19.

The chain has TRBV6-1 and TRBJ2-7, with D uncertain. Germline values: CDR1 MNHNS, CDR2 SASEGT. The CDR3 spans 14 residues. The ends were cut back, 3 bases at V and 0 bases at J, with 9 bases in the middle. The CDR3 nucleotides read TGTGCCAGCAGTGATACGTTGAGCTCCTACGAGCAGTACTTC. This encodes CASSDTLSSYEQYF.

The CDR3 DNA reads TGTGCCACCAGCAGAGATCGGTCAGGGGGATTGGCTCAGCCCCAGCATTTT. Encoded protein: CATSRDRSGGLAQPQHF. The chain employs TRBV15 and TRBJ1-5, with 7 bases aligning to TRBD1. This CDR3 spans 17 amino acids. V was pared by 0 bases and J by 6 bases, with 11 bases of the junction left unmatched. Germline CDR1 is LNHNV and CDR2 is YYDKDF (reference sequence).

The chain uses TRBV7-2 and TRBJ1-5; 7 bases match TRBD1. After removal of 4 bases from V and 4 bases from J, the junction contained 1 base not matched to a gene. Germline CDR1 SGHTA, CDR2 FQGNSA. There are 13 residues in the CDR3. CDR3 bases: TGTGCCAGCAGCTCACAGGGGAATCAGCCCCAGCATTTT. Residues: CASSSQGNQPQHF.

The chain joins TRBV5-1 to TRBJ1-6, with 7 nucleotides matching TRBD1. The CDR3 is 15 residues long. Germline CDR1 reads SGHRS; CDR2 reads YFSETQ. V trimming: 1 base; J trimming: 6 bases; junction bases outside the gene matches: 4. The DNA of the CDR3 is TGCGCCAGCAGCTTGTTGGGACAGATTAATTCACCCCTCCACTTT. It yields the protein CASSLLGQINSPLHF.

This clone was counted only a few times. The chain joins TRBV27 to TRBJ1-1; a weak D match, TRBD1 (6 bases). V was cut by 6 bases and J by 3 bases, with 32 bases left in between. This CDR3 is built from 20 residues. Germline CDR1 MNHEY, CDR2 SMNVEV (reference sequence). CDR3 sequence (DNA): TGTGCCAGCAGCCGTTTTAGGTCCGACGGGGGGCGGAGATTGGACACTGAAGCTTTCTTT. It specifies CASSRFRSDGGRRLDTEAFF.

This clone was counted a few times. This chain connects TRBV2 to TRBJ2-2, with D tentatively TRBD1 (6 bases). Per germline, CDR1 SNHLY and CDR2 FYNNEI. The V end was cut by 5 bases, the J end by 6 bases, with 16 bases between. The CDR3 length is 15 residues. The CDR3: CASSPLGPGAGELFF. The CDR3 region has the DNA TGTGCCAGCAGTCCCCTCGGACCAGGGGCCGGGGAGCTGTTTTTT.

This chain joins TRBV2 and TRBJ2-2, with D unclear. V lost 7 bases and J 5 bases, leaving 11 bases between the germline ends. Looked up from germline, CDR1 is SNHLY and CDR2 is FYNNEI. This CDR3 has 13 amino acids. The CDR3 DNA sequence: TGTGCCAGCACCGAGACTTCAACCGGGGAGCTGTTTTTT. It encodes CASTETSTGELFF.

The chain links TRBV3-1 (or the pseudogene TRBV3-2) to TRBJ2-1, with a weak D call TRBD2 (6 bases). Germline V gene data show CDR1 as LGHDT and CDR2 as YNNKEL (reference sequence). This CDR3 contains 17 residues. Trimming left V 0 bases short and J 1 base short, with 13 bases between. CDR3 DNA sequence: TGTGCCAGCAGCCAAGAAATCGGGGGTGGGTCCTACAATGAGCAGTTCTTC. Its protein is CASSQEIGGGSYNEQFF.

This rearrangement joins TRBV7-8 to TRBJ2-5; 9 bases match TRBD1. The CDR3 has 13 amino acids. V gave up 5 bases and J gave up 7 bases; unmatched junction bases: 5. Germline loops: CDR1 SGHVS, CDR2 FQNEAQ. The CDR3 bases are TGTGCCAGCAGCCGGACAGGGGTTGGGACCCAGTACTTC. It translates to CASSRTGVGTQYF.

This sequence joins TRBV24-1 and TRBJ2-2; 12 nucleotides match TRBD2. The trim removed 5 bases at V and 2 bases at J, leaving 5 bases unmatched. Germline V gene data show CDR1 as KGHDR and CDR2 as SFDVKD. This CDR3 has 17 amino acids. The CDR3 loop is CATSVAGLAGNTGELFF. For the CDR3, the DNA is TGTGCCACCAGTGTCGCCGGACTAGCGGGAAACACCGGGGAGCTGTTTTTT.

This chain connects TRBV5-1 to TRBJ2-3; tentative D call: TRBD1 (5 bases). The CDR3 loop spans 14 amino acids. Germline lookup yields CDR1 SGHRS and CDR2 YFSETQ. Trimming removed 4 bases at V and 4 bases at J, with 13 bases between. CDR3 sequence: CASSLQGGSDTQYF. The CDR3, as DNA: TGCGCCAGCAGCCTCCAGGGCGGATCAGATACGCAGTATTTT.

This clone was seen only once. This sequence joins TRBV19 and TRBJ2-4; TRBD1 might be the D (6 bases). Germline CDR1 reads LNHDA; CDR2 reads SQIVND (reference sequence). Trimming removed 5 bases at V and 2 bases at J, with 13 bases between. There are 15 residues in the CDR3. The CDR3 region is CASSSTGPPKNIQYF. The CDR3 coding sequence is TGTGCCAGTAGTTCTACAGGGCCTCCCAAAAACATTCAGTACTTC.

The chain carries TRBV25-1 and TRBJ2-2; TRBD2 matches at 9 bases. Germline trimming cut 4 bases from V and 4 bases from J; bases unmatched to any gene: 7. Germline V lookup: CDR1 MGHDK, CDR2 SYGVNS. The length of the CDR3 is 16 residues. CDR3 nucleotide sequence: TGTGCCAGCAGTGTCCCTAGCGGGGCGGGCACCGGGGAGCTGTTTTTT. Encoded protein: CASSVPSGAGTGELFF.

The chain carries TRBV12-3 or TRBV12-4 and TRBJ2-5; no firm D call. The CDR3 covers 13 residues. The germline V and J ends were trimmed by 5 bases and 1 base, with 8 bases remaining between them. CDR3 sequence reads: CASSRVFQETQYF. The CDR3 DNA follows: TGTGCCAGCAGTCGGGTCTTCCAAGAGACCCAGTACTTC.

CDR3 coding DNA: TGTGCCAGCAGCACGGACACTTCCTATGGCTACACCTTC. This translates into CASSTDTSYGYTF. The gene calls are TRBV6-6 and TRBJ1-2, with TRBD1 as a possible D gene (5 bases). Trimming took off 6 bases at V and 4 bases at J, with 12 bases between the two ends. The CDR3 covers 13 residues. CDR1 MNHNY and CDR2 SVGAGI come from the germline V gene (reference sequence).

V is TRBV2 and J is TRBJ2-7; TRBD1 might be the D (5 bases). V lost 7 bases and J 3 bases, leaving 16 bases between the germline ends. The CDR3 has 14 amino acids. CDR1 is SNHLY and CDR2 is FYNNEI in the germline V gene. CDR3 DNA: TGTGCCAGCAAGGGGCAGGGCCTTCTCTACGAGCAGTACTTC. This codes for CASKGQGLLYEQYF.

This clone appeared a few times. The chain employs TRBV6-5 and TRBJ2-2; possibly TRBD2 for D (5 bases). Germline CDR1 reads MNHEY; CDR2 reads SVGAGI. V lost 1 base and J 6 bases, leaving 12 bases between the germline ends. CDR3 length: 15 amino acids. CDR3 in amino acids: CASSYWAGGSGELFF. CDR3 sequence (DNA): TGTGCCAGCAGTTACTGGGCAGGAGGTTCCGGGGAGCTGTTTTTT.

CDR3 in amino acids: CAAPNPNVVDEAFF. Here the CDR3 DNA reads TGTGCCGCACCCAACCCGAACGTTGTAGATGAAGCTTTCTTT. This rearrangement joins TRBV30 to TRBJ1-1; no reliable D call. Germline CDR1 reads GTSNPN; CDR2 reads SVGIG (reference sequence). The CDR3 length is 14 residues. Trimming left V 8 bases short and J 7 bases short, with 23 bases between.